These T cell receptor beta chains were read from a single sample in a study of cytomegalovirus exposure and HLA in healthy donors. The method was immunoSEQ multiplex PCR; TCRdb's version includes in-frame clones alone and lacks a portion of them. Here the sample spans 110,000 to 150,000 clones, more than 75% being singletons. The sequencing input was PBMCs. These receptors originate from a female donor in good health and CMV-seronegative. Both conserved end residues are part of each CDR3. The D gene is left open where the match is weak. Clone size is stated in some rows and not others, as once, few, many or a class when expanded.

j_gene,abundance,d_gene,v_gene,CDR3aa,CDR3nt
TRBJ1-1,few,TRBD1,TRBV6-6,CASRPRGPLQNTEAFF,TGTGCCAGCAGACCGAGGGGGCCCCTACAGAACACTGAAGCTTTCTTT
TRBJ2-7,NA,TRBD1,TRBV6-1,CASRLTGRISYEQYF,TGTGCCAGCAGACTGACAGGGCGGATCTCCTACGAGCAGTACTTC
TRBJ1-1,NA,TRBD1,TRBV5-1,CASSLTEGAGTEAFF,TGCGCCAGCAGCTTGACTGAGGGGGCTGGGACTGAAGCTTTCTTT
TRBJ2-2,NA,NA,TRBV25-1,CASSEFGAGELFF,TGTGCCAGCAGTGAATTCGGGGCCGGGGAGCTGTTTTTT
TRBJ1-1,NA,NA,TRBV27,CASSLMAGGGTEAFF,TGTGCCAGCAGTTTGATGGCCGGGGGAGGCACTGAAGCTTTCTTT
TRBJ1-2,once,NA,TRBV29-1,CSSGGIYGYTF,TGCAGCTCTGGGGGGATTTATGGCTACACCTTC
TRBJ2-7,NA,NA,TRBV18,CASSTLQGQMRYPYEQYF,TGTGCCAGCTCAACGCTACAAGGACAGATGCGATACCCATACGAGCAGTACTTC
TRBJ1-1,few,TRBD1,TRBV4-2,CASSSRQGVDTEAFF,TGTGCCAGCAGCTCAAGACAGGGTGTGGACACTGAAGCTTTCTTT
TRBJ2-3,NA,NA,TRBV2,CASRIGGTSTDTQYF,TGTGCCAGCAGGATAGGGGGTACTAGCACAGATACGCAGTATTTT
TRBJ1-2,NA,NA,TRBV7-9,CASSFGQNYGYTF,TGTGCCAGCAGCTTTGGACAGAACTATGGCTACACCTTC
TRBJ1-4,NA,NA,TRBV4-1,CASSQVPTRGNEKLFF,TGCGCCAGCAGCCAAGTACCCACCCGAGGGAATGAAAAACTGTTTTTT
TRBJ1-1,NA,NA,TRBV5-1,CASSLGGGVLNTEAFF,TGCGCCAGCAGCTTGGGTGGGGGCGTCTTGAACACTGAAGCTTTCTTT
TRBJ2-1,few,TRBD2,TRBV7-3,CASSLRGGRSYNEQFF,TGTGCCAGCAGCTTAAGGGGCGGGAGGTCCTACAATGAGCAGTTCTTC
TRBJ1-5,NA,NA,TRBV19,CASSILGLGSNQPQHF,TGTGCCAGTAGTATTTTGGGGCTGGGAAGCAATCAGCCCCAGCATTTT
TRBJ2-7,NA,TRBD1,TRBV19,CASSAGQGYEQYF,TGTGCCAGTAGCGCGGGACAGGGATACGAGCAGTACTTC
TRBJ2-7,NA,NA,TRBV11-2,CASRPKAQGLSYEQYF,TGTGCCAGCAGACCCAAGGCTCAGGGTCTGTCCTACGAGCAGTACTTC
TRBJ1-2,NA,NA,TRBV6-1,CASSESVGQNYGYTF,TGTGCCAGCAGTGAAAGTGTGGGCCAGAACTATGGCTACACCTTC
TRBJ1-1,few,TRBD1,TRBV5-4,CASSLGGTVNTEAFF,TGTGCCAGCAGCTTGGGGGGGACAGTGAACACTGAAGCTTTCTTT
TRBJ2-1,NA,NA,TRBV7-3,CASSTQAGGSYNEQFF,TGTGCCAGCAGCACCCAAGCGGGTGGCTCCTACAATGAGCAGTTCTTC
TRBJ2-7,NA,NA,TRBV30,CAWSPAGEQYF,TGTGCCTGGAGTCCTGCGGGCGAGCAGTACTTC
TRBJ1-4,NA,NA,TRBV7-8,CASSLDPPGYGNEKLFF,TGTGCCAGCAGCTTAGACCCTCCAGGGTATGGTAATGAAAAACTGTTTTTT
TRBJ2-3,NA,NA,TRBV5-5,CASRIGVEIVRDTQYF,TGTGCCAGCAGAATAGGGGTAGAGATTGTGCGAGATACGCAGTATTTT
TRBJ1-3,few,TRBD1,TRBV14,CASSRETGLGSGNTIYF,TGTGCCAGCAGCCGAGAGACAGGGTTGGGCTCTGGAAACACCATATATTTT
TRBJ2-7,NA,TRBD2,TRBV29-1,CSVGSLAGTFGEQYF,TGCAGCGTTGGTAGTCTAGCGGGAACGTTTGGCGAGCAGTACTTC
TRBJ1-1,NA,NA,TRBV28,CASSLLNRAIAEAFF,TGTGCCAGCAGTTTACTCAACAGGGCTATCGCTGAAGCTTTCTTT
TRBJ2-7,few,TRBD1,TRBV6-6,CASSPWGTGDSYEQYF,TGTGCCAGCAGTCCCTGGGGGACAGGGGACTCCTACGAGCAGTACTTC
TRBJ2-7,NA,TRBD2,TRBV5-4,CASSLGTSGGSYEQYF,TGTGCCAGCAGCTTGGGGACTAGCGGAGGATCCTACGAGCAGTACTTC
TRBJ1-5,NA,TRBD1,TRBV5-8,CASSPGQGFVWRNQPQHF,TGTGCCAGCAGCCCGGGACAGGGGTTCGTTTGGCGCAATCAGCCCCAGCATTTT
TRBJ1-5,NA,TRBD1,TRBV7-8,CASSSIWGQVDNQPQHF,TGTGCCAGCAGCTCGATCTGGGGACAGGTGGACAATCAGCCCCAGCATTTT
TRBJ2-7,NA,NA,TRBV2,CASNFRQGPYEQYF,TGTGCCAGCAACTTCCGTCAGGGGCCCTACGAGCAGTACTTC
TRBJ2-2,NA,TRBD1,TRBV7-7,CASSPDRGPGELFF,TGTGCCAGCAGCCCCGACAGGGGACCCGGGGAGCTGTTTTTT
TRBJ1-3,NA,TRBD1,TRBV5-8,CASRQGVVWSGNTIYF,TGTGCCAGCAGACAGGGGGTAGTCTGGTCGGGAAACACCATATATTTT
TRBJ2-7,NA,TRBD2,TRBV5-1,CASSPEVAGGQDEQYF,TGCGCCAGCAGCCCCGAAGTAGCGGGAGGACAAGACGAGCAGTACTTC